This T cell receptor (beta chain) was recorded in a study of blood T cells in healthy people across ages. About the research overall: Researchers report that template switching captured about one barcoded beta molecule per two T cells.

Healthy individuals of Caucasian origin from Russia, aged about 6 to 100, served as donors. Primed by a sample-barcoded 5' primer and a J-beta primer mix, a second PCR proceeded for 7 to 11 cycles. The template-switch adaptor was a 5' adaptor with 12 random nucleotides. It tagged each cDNA molecule. TCRdb re-called the 5' RACE reads with MiXCR, one entry per CDR3 protein. The data show hundreds of thousands of distinct CDR3 sequences, 60% to 80% seen once. CDR3 length: 11 residues. Trimming at V came to 6 bases and at J to 13 bases, leaving 8 bases not matched to a gene. The germline V gene has CDR1 MNHEY and CDR2 SVGAGI.

The sequence came from a man aged 25 to 40 in good health. The rearrangement links TRBV6-5 to TRBJ2-5; 7 nucleotides align to TRBD1. The sequenced sample consisted of blood. In nucleotides, the CDR3 is TGTGCCAGCAGGGGAACCGGGACAGCGTACTTC. This translates into CASRGTGTAYF.